This T cell receptor (beta chain) was identified during a study of identical twins. TCRdb analysed the 5' RACE reads with MiXCR anew, one entry per CDR3 protein. The data contain roughly 490,000 distinct CDR3 sequences, more than 13% of them seen just once; the ten biggest clones take up about 1%. This clonotype was counted only a few times. Its antigen is not known. Study results and limitations: In cord blood, abundant beta clonotypes had fewer insertions; memory showed no trend.

The CDR3 is 16 residues long. The ends lost 6 bases at V and 6 bases at J; junction bases unmatched: 12. These data also featured in a second study, about yellow fever vaccine responses in identical twins.

The V gene is TRBV12-3 or TRBV12-4, the J gene TRBJ2-2, with 8 nucleotides matching TRBD2. This TCR derives from a woman between 18 and 29 years old in good health. Input material: CD4+ T cells sorted from blood. CDR3 sequence (DNA): TGTGCCAGCAGCCCCCTGGGTAGCGGGGCTTCCGGGGAGCTGTTTTTT. Translating gives CASSPLGSGASGELFF.